This passage covers 14 T cell receptor beta chains from one sample sequenced in a study of spatial heterogeneity in lung cancer (dated by TCRdb to between 2018 and 2021). The receptor library was made with 5' RACE. Sequencing relied on a NextSeq 500. TCRdb applied fastp at Q25 and MiXCR to the public reads, then kept only in-frame beta chains. Entries that share a CDR3 protein sequence are merged under the most common genes and DNA. The sample table shows 45,000 to 55,000 distinct CDR3 sequences, and less than 6% are seen once. The ten largest clones take up around 10% of the sample. Interpreted using the paper, the time point label stands for: sample taken at primary tumor resection. Without any cell sorting, TCR sequencing was performed on whole RNA extracted either from tumor and nontumor lung tissue or from cryopreserved PBMC samples. Material: PBMCs, obtained at surgery. The receptors derive from a male donor with early-stage non-small cell lung cancer.

This clonotype was seen ten or more times. The V and J genes are TRBV12-3 or TRBV12-4 and TRBJ2-1; 10 positions agree with TRBD1. The CDR3 runs to 16 residues. The V segment lost 5 bases and the J segment 4 bases; nucleotides outside the gene matches: 8. The CDR3 region is CASSPGTGVYYNEQFF. For the CDR3, the DNA is TGTGCCAGCAGTCCCGGGACAGGGGTATATTACAATGAGCAGTTCTTC.

This clonotype occurred a few times. The J gene is TRBJ2-5, the V gene TRBV30, with D perhaps being TRBD1 or TRBD2 (5 bases each). Germline values: CDR1 GTSNPN, CDR2 SVGIG (reference sequence). This CDR3 has 13 residues. Trimming removed 1 base from V and 4 bases from J, with 10 bases in between. The CDR3 DNA sequence: TGTGCCTGGAGTGGAGGGGTAGGAGAGACCCAGTACTTC. Translation gives CAWSGGVGETQYF.

This clonotype was observed at least ten times. This rearrangement joins TRBV6-2 or TRBV6-3 to TRBJ2-7; unclear D gene. V lost 5 bases, J lost 7 bases, and 12 bases lay in between. The germline gives CDR1 MNHEY, CDR2 SVGEGT. This CDR3 spans 12 amino acids. Here the CDR3 reads CASSVAWGEQYF. CDR3 coding DNA: TGTGCCAGCAGTGTCGCTTGGGGTGAGCAGTACTTC.

This clonotype has at least ten counts. V gene TRBV3-1 combines with J gene TRBJ2-1; 9 bases line up with TRBD2. The V segment lost 4 bases and the J segment 2 bases; nucleotides outside the gene matches: 9. CDR1 LGHDT and CDR2 YNNKEL come from the germline V gene (reference sequence). The CDR3 is 17 amino acids. The CDR3 sequence: CASSPQSGRLTYNEQFF. The CDR3 DNA reads TGTGCCAGCAGCCCCCAAAGCGGGAGGCTGACCTACAATGAGCAGTTCTTC.

This clonotype was detected ten times or more. This chain connects TRBV5-1 to TRBJ2-7, with D maybe TRBD1 (6 bases). CDR1 and CDR2 (germline): SGHRS, YFSETQ. The CDR3 covers 13 residues. Trimming took 3 bases from V and 5 from J, leaving 12 bases between them. The CDR3 spells CASSSQGSDEQYF. The CDR3 DNA is TGCGCCAGCAGCTCCCAGGGGTCCGACGAGCAGTACTTC.

The gene calls are TRBV6-2 or TRBV6-3 and TRBJ2-5; 9 bases fit TRBD1. The germline V gene encodes CDR1 MNHEY and CDR2 SVGEGT. The CDR3 runs to 13 residues. V lost 6 bases and J lost 3; bases outside the gene matches: 2. The CDR3 DNA reads as TGTGCCAGCAGAGGGACAGGGAAAGAGACCCAGTACTTC. Amino acid sequence: CASRGTGKETQYF.

The gene calls are TRBV6-5 and TRBJ2-3; unclear D gene. CDR1 is MNHEY, CDR2 SVGAGI, per germline. Between the trimmed V and J ends, which lost 6 bases and 3 bases, there was a span of 13 bases. The CDR3 has 14 residues. CDR3 DNA sequence: TGTGCCAGCAGACTAAGCCCGCGGACAGATACGCAGTATTTT. The encoded protein is CASRLSPRTDTQYF.

There are many counts of this clonotype. This chain uses TRBV20-1 with TRBJ1-5; TRBD1 is a possible D gene (5 bases). Trimming removed 0 bases at V and 4 bases at J, with 16 bases between. Germline assignment: CDR1 DFQATT and CDR2 SNEGSKA (reference sequence). The CDR3 covers 16 residues. The CDR3 loop is CSARENGRQPNQPQHF. Here the CDR3 DNA reads TGCAGTGCTAGAGAAAACGGGAGACAGCCTAATCAGCCCCAGCATTTT.

This clonotype was counted ten times or more. CDR3: CASRGGAATGELFF. The CDR3 DNA is TGTGCCAGCCGGGGGGGGGCGGCCACCGGGGAGCTGTTTTTT. This chain links TRBV7-2 with TRBJ2-2, with 8 nucleotides matching TRBD2. Unmatched junction bases numbered 6, after V lost 8 bases and J lost 4 bases. The CDR3 is 14 amino acids. CDR1 and CDR2 from the germline V gene are SGHTA and FQGNSA.

This clonotype was recorded many times. V and J are TRBV3-1 and TRBJ2-3; D is unresolved. Trimming shortened V by 4 bases and J by 5 bases, and 4 bases separated the two germline ends. There are 11 residues in the CDR3. Germline loops: CDR1 LGHDT, CDR2 YNNKEL (reference sequence). The CDR3, as DNA: TGTGCCAGCAGCCTATTAGATACGCAGTATTTT. Protein sequence: CASSLLDTQYF.

This clonotype has only a few counts. DNA for the CDR3: TGTGCCAGCACGAAAGGAGCGGGAGGCAATGAGCAGTTCTTC. Translating it yields CASTKGAGGNEQFF. V usage is TRBV21-1 and J usage is TRBJ2-1; TRBD2, as called in the table, went unchecked against the DNA. TRBV21-1 is assigned pseudogene status. There are 14 residues in the CDR3.

This clonotype appeared many times. The chain uses TRBV7-9 and TRBJ1-4; D is perhaps TRBD1 (6 bases). Trimming shortened V by 3 bases and J by 1 base, and 9 bases separated the two germline ends. Per germline, CDR1 SEHNR and CDR2 FQNEAQ (reference sequence). The CDR3 is 15 amino acids. The CDR3 DNA reads TGTGCCAGCAGCTTGGGGGGGCAAACTAATGAAAAACTGTTTTTT. It specifies CASSLGGQTNEKLFF.

The chain carries TRBV6-2 or TRBV6-3 and TRBJ1-1; 7 bases align to TRBD1. J gave up 3 bases and V 9 bases, and 4 bases lay outside the gene matches. Germline CDR1 is MNHEY and CDR2 is SVGEGT. CDR3 length equals 12 residues. As DNA, the CDR3 is TGTGCCAGTGAGGGACAGCACACTGAAGCTTTCTTT. This codes for CASEGQHTEAFF.

This clonotype was recorded many times. V usage is TRBV5-5 and J usage is TRBJ1-1, with 7 bases fitting TRBD1. This CDR3 is 15 amino acids long. CDR1 is SGHKS and CDR2 is YYEKEE in the germline V gene (reference sequence). Trimming removed 0 bases from V and 7 bases from J; junction bases left unmatched: 9. CDR3 bases: TGTGCCAGCAGCTTGGGGCTGGACAGGTACCGTGAAGCTTTCTTT. Its protein product is CASSLGLDRYREAFF.